These 18 T cell receptor beta chains originate from one sample sequenced in a study of CXCR3-negative and CXCR3-positive naive CD8 T cells. Study-wide results and caveats: TRB CDR3s of CXCR3-positive naive cells were more hydrophobic than those of CXCR3-negative naive cells.

Their target antigens are unknown. Through 5' RACE with UMI labels, the TRB cDNA libraries were prepared. TCRdb reprocessed the 5' RACE reads, with one entry per CDR3 protein and no DNA. This sample contains roughly 110,000 distinct CDR3 sequences. Sequencing used naive CXCR3+ CD8+ T cells from blood. The subset is: CD45RO-CCR7+CD27+CD95- naive CD8+ T cells expressing CXCR3 (TNR3+). The receptor source for this set is a human donor in good health. Some clones in this sample may be carry-over from other donors' samples.

The chain uses TRBV4-1 and TRBJ2-7; there is no DNA to check the TCRdb D call of TRBD1. Germline V gives CDR1 MGHRA, CDR2 YSYEKL. The CDR3 is 18 amino acids. CDR3 loop: CASSQDPPRRGGPYEQYF.

This rearrangement joins TRBV5-1 to TRBJ2-1; absent DNA, TCRdb's TRBD2 call cannot be checked. This CDR3 spans 17 amino acids. CDR1 is SGHRS and CDR2 is YFSETQ in the germline V gene. The CDR3 protein is CASSFSIAGGYYNEQFF.

The CDR3 sequence: CASSPNSMMTDTQYF. V gene TRBV28 combines with J gene TRBJ2-3. CDR1 is MDHEN and CDR2 is SYDVKM in the germline V gene. This CDR3 is built from 15 residues. Full variable domain (remainder filled in from reference TRBV28 and TRBJ2-3): DVKVTQSSRYLVKRTGEKVFLECVQDMDHENMFWYRQDPGLGLRLIYFSYDVKMKEKGDIPEGYSVSREKKERFSLILESASTNQTSMYLCASSPNSMMTDTQYFGPGTRLTVL.

This rearrangement joins TRBV19 to TRBJ2-1. The CDR3 totals 13 residues. The V gene's germline CDR1 is LNHDA and CDR2 SQIVND (reference sequence). The CDR3 here is CASSISILDEQFF. The full variable domain, with the rest looked up from reference TRBV19 and TRBJ2-1, is DGGITQSPKYLFRKEGQNVTLSCEQNLNHDAMYWYRQDPGQGLRLIYYSQIVNDFQKGDIAEGYSVSREKKESFPLTVTSAQKNPTAFYLCASSISILDEQFFGPGTRLTVL.

The genes are TRBV7-9 and TRBJ1-6; without DNA, the TCRdb call of TRBD1 cannot be checked. The CDR3 loop spans 17 amino acids. Looked up from germline, CDR1 is SEHNR and CDR2 is FQNEAQ (reference sequence). The CDR3 sequence: CASSLPGKGGFNSPLHF.

J is TRBJ2-1 and V is TRBV7-8; TCRdb designates TRBD2, a call that cannot be tested without DNA. Germline-derived CDR1 and CDR2 are SGHVS and FQNEAQ. The CDR3 runs to 18 residues. The CDR3 spells CASSPRTSGRVVYNEQFF.

This chain links TRBV7-9 with TRBJ1-2; lacking DNA, the TRBD1 call made by TCRdb goes unchecked. This CDR3 has 13 amino acids. From germline, CDR1 is SEHNR and CDR2 FQNEAQ (reference sequence). CDR3 loop: CASSPPTEYGYTF.

The chain couples TRBV11-2 to TRBJ2-1; TCRdb's D call of TRBD1 is untestable without DNA. CDR3 length: 14 residues. CDR1 and CDR2 (germline): SGHAT, FQNNGV. CDR3 loop: CASSLSPDANEQFF.

This rearrangement joins TRBV3-1 to TRBJ2-7. Germline V CDR1 and CDR2: LGHDT, YNNKEL (reference sequence). The CDR3 spans 13 residues. The CDR3 loop is CASSLRGDYEQYF.

The CDR3 loop is CASSIGQGVMNSEAFF. V and J are TRBV3-1 and TRBJ1-1; the TCRdb call, TRBD1, lacks DNA for checking. The CDR3 has 16 residues. Germline CDR1 is LGHDT and CDR2 is YNNKEL (reference sequence).

V and J are TRBV6-5 and TRBJ2-7; TCRdb's D call of TRBD1 is untestable without DNA. Per the germline V gene, CDR1 is MNHEY and CDR2 is SVGAGI. The length of the CDR3 is 14 residues. This CDR3 reads CASSPLPSHYEQYF.

The chain links TRBV19 to TRBJ2-2. Germline CDR1 LNHDA, CDR2 SQIVND (reference sequence). This CDR3 spans 14 amino acids. CDR3 protein: CASAIEERTGELFF. The whole variable domain, filled in from reference TRBV19 and TRBJ2-2, reads DGGITQSPKYLFRKEGQNVTLSCEQNLNHDAMYWYRQDPGQGLRLIYYSQIVNDFQKGDIAEGYSVSREKKESFPLTVTSAQKNPTAFYLCASAIEERTGELFFGEGSRLTVL.

V gene TRBV29-1 combines with J gene TRBJ2-1; TCRdb reports TRBD2, a call that lacks DNA to check it against. The CDR3 is made up of 13 amino acids. Per the germline V gene, CDR1 is SQVTM and CDR2 is ANQGSEA. The CDR3 region is CSVLAGGYNEQFF.

V is TRBV7-9 and J is TRBJ2-7. The CDR3 is 12 amino acids. In germline, CDR1 is SEHNR, CDR2 FQNEAQ (reference sequence). The CDR3 protein is CASSLALGEQYF.

V is TRBV28 and J is TRBJ2-1; TCRdb selects TRBD1, and the lack of DNA leaves this call unchecked. The CDR3 runs to 17 residues. Germline CDR1 is MDHEN and CDR2 is SYDVKM. The CDR3 loop reads CASSSGTGFSSYNEQFF.

V usage is TRBV6-6 and J usage is TRBJ1-1; TCRdb reports TRBD1, a call that lacks DNA to check it against. The length of the CDR3 is 12 residues. Germline lookup yields CDR1 MNHNY and CDR2 SVGAGI (reference sequence). CDR3: CASKDRDTEAFF.

The chain couples TRBV5-1 to TRBJ1-1; the D call of TRBD1 rests on TCRdb alone, since no DNA is present to check it. Germline V lookup: CDR1 SGHRS, CDR2 YFSETQ. This CDR3 has 18 amino acids. The CDR3 spells CASSLYWQGQAMNTEAFF.

The chain joins TRBV29-1 to TRBJ2-1; TCRdb picks TRBD2, but there is no DNA to check that call. The CDR3 runs to 13 residues. The V gene's germline CDR1 is SQVTM and CDR2 ANQGSEA. CDR3 loop: CTTQREWNNEQFF.